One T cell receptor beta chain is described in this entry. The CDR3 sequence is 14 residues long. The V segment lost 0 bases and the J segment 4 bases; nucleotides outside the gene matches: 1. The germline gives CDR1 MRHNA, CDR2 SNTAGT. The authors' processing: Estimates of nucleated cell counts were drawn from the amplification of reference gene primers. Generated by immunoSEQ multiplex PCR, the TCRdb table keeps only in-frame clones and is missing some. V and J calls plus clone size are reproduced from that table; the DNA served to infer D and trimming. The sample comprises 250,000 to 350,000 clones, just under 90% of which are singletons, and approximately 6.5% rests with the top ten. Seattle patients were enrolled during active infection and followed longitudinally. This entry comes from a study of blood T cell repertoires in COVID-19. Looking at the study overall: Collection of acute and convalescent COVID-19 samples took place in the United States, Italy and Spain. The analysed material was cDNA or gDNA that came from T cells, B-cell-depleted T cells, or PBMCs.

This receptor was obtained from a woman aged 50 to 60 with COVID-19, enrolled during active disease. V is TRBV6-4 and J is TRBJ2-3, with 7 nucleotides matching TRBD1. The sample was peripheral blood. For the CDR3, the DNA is TGTGCCAGCAGTGACTCAGGGGGCGCAGATACGCAGTATTTT. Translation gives CASSDSGGADTQYF.